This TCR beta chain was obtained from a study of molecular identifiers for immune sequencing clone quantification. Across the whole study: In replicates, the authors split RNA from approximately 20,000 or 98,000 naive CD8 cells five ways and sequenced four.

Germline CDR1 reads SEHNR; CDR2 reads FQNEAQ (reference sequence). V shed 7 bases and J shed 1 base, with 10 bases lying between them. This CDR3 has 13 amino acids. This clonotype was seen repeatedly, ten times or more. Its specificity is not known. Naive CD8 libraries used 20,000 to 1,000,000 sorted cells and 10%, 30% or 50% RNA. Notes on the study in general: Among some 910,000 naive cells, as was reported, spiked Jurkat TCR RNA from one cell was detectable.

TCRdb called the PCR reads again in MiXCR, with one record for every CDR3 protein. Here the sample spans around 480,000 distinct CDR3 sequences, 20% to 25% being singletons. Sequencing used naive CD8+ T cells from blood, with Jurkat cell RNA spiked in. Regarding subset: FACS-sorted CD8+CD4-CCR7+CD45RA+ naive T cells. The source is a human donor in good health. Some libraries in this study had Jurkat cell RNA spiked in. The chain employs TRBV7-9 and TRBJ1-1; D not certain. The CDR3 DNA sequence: TGTGCCAGCACCCAAGGCGGGAACACTGAAGCTTTCTTT. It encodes CASTQGGNTEAFF.